Below, one T cell receptor beta chain is given with its context. Its specificity is unknown. Original processing notes: What underpinned the distant-metastasis classifier for papillary thyroid cancer was the set of CDR3 differences across clinicopathological groups. TCRdb re-analyzed the PCR reads using MiXCR. Here the V and J calls rest on TCRdb's processing, not on the authors' analysis. The table lists 30,000 to 50,000 clones, about 14% of them singletons. Thyroid surgery took place with no prior treatment in any patient. The data were obtained in a study of metastatic and nonmetastatic thyroid tumors. Study overall: Across peripheral blood and tumor or nodule tissue samples taken from malignant and benign thyroid patients, the repertoires were compared with one another. Whole-study results and caveats: Malignant thyroid tumors reportedly exceeded benign nodules significantly in TCR beta diversity, with the difference appearing in blood and tumor.

CDR1 and CDR2 (germline): SGHTA, FQGTGA. The germline V and J ends were trimmed by 5 bases and 1 base, with 12 bases remaining between them. This CDR3 is 14 amino acids long. Material for sequencing was blood. The sequence was collected from a female donor with papillary thyroid cancer or a benign thyroid nodule (not recorded which). Some clones in this sample may be carry-over from other donors' samples. The chain combines TRBV7-3 with TRBJ2-7; D is possibly TRBD2 (5 bases). CDR3 residues: CASSPVTGSYEQYF. The CDR3 nucleotides read TGTGCCAGCAGCCCCGTCACGGGATCCTACGAGCAGTACTTC.